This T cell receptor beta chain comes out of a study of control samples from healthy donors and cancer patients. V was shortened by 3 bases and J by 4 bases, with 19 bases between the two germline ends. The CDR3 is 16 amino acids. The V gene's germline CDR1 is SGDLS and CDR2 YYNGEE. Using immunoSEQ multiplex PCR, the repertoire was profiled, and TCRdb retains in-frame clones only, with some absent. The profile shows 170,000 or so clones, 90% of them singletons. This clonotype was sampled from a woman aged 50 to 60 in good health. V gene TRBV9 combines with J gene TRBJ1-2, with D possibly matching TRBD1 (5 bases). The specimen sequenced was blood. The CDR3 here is CASSGGAGNFTYGYTF. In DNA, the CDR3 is TGTGCCAGCAGCGGAGGGGCCGGGAATTTTACCTATGGCTACACCTTC.